This TCR beta chain was captured by sequencing in a study of identifying expanded T cells in peripheral blood. The study, taken as a whole, reports: Technical replicates showed roughly 1.2 changed clones; roughly two weeks 15 to 20; four weeks 19.

As regards this clone: Its antigen is unknown.

TCRdb keeps only in-frame clones here, not all; method: immunoSEQ multiplex PCR. The sample lists 85,000 to 120,000 clones; 88% were seen once. Sequencing was performed on blood. This receptor was identified in a person aged 18 to 75 in good health.

CDR3 in DNA: TGTGCCAGCAGCCAAGAATATGGCTACACCTTC. Its protein product is CASSQEYGYTF. This sequence joins TRBV7-9 and TRBJ1-2; D gene uncertain. In germline, CDR1 is SEHNR, CDR2 FQNEAQ (reference sequence). The CDR3 contains 11 residues. V was shortened by 5 bases and J by 5 bases, with 6 bases between the two germline ends. Full variable domain (missing parts from reference TRBV7-9 and TRBJ1-2): DTGVSQNPRHKITKRGQNVTFRCDPISEHNRLYWYRQTLGQGPEFLTYFQNEAQLEKSRLLSDRFSAERPKGSFSTLEIQRTEQGDSAMYLCASSQEYGYTFGSGTRLTVV.